This T cell receptor (beta chain) stems from a study of blood T cell repertoires in COVID-19. Only in-frame clones appear in the TCRdb table, and some are missing; sequencing was by immunoSEQ multiplex PCR. The sample carries around 180,000 clones, roughly 80% recorded once. CDR1 MDHEN and CDR2 SYDVKM come from the germline V gene. The V segment lost 6 bases and the J segment 3 bases; nucleotides outside the gene matches: 6. The CDR3 consists of 16 residues. This clonotype was obtained from a man between 60 and 70 years old with active or convalescent COVID-19. The chain is built from TRBV28 and TRBJ1-3, with 12 bases lining up with TRBD1. Sequencing was carried out using peripheral blood. CDR3 loop: CASRGTGGGGGNTIYF. For the CDR3, the DNA is TGTGCCAGCAGGGGGACAGGGGGCGGAGGTGGAAACACCATATATTTT.